This T cell receptor beta chain was documented in a study of T cell repertoires in cytomegalovirus infection (dated by TCRdb to between 2018 and 2021). About the investigation overall: The HLA type of each donor mattered for the analysis, because public TCR beta signatures pointed to carriage of CMV infection along with the matching HLA type.

TCRdb names Illumina HiSeq 1500 as the instrument used. Clones were called with MiXCR by TCRdb after fastp trimmed the public reads at Q25, and only in-frame beta chains were retained. Each record represents a unique CDR3 protein, reported with the most common genes and DNA among its rows. The sample table holds 200,000 to 300,000 distinct CDR3 sequences, of which more than 9% were seen once. 1.5% to 2% of the sample rests with the top ten. This clonotype appeared many times. Its antigen is unknown. Per-base quality was not reported, and no clone a single base away is much larger than it. After removal of 3 bases from V and 7 bases from J, the junction retains 4 bases not matched to a gene. The cysteine opens and the phenylalanine closes a CDR3 of 13 amino acids. Here the CDR3 DNA is all that survives: 39 bases in frame from base 1. From the germline V gene, CDR1 is SGHTA and CDR2 is FQGNSA. What the research found in general, with its limitations: In both this cohort and an independent 352-donor cohort, the cumulative frequency of public TCR beta family members distinguished carriers of CMV infection plus the relevant HLA type. In the ex vivo response, HLA-C-restricted CMV-specific TCR beta clonotypes were dominant, and in two of eight donors the single most frequent clonotype came from this HLA-C-restricted group.

Input material: PBMCs. This TCR came from a human donor in good health (CMV status not recorded). Some clones in this sample may be carry-over from other donors' samples. Recombination linked TRBV7-2 to TRBJ1-1; TRBD1 lines up with 8 middle nucleotides. CDR3 protein: CASSLDREDEAFF. The nucleotide sequence reads TGTGCCAGCAGCTTGGACAGGGAGGATGAAGCTTTCTTT.